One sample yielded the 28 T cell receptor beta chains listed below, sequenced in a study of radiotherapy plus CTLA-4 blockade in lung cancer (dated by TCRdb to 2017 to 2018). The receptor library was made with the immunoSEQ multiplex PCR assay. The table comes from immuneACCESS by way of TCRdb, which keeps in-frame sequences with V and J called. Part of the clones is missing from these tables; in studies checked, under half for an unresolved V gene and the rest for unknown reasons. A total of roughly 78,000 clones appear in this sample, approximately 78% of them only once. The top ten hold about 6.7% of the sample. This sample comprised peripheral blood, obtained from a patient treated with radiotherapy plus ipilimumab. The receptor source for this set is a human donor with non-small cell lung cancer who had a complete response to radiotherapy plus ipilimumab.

The CDR3 loop is CASSKEGPATNEKLFF. The DNA of the CDR3 is TGTGCCAGTAGTAAGGAAGGACCTGCAACTAATGAAAAACTGTTTTTT. This chain links TRBV19 with TRBJ1-4; no definite D call. The CDR3 is made up of 16 amino acids. Germline loops: CDR1 LNHDA, CDR2 SQIVND (reference sequence). Trimming removed 4 bases from V and 0 bases from J, with 12 bases in between. Based on the CDR3 plus reference TRBV19 and TRBJ1-4, the full variable domain is DGGITQSPKYLFRKEGQNVTLSCEQNLNHDAMYWYRQDPGQGLRLIYYSQIVNDFQKGDIAEGYSVSREKKESFPLTVTSAQKNPTAFYLCASSKEGPATNEKLFFGSGTQLSVL.

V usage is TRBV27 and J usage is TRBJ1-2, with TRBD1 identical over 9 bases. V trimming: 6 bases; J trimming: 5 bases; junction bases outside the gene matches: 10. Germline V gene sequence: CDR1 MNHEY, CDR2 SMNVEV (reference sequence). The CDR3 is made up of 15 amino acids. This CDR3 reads CASRSSEDRGYGYTF. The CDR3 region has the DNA TGTGCCAGCAGAAGCAGCGAGGACAGGGGTTATGGCTACACCTTC.

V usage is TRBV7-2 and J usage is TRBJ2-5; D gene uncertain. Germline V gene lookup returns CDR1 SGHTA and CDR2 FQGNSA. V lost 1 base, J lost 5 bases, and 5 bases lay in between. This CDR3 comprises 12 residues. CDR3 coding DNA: TGTGCCAGCAGCTTAGGTTTGGAGACCCAGTACTTC. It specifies CASSLGLETQYF.

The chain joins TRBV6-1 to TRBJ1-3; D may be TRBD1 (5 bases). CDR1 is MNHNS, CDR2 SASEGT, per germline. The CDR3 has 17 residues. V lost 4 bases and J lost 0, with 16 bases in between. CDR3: CASSAPGTLGSGNTIYF. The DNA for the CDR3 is TGTGCCAGCAGTGCGCCCGGGACTCTTGGCTCTGGAAACACCATATATTTT.

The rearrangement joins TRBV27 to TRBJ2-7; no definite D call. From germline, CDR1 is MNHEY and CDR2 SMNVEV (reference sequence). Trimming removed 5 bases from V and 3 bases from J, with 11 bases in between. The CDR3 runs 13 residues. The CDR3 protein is CASSRFGFYEQYF. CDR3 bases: TGTGCCAGCAGTCGGTTCGGTTTCTACGAGCAGTACTTC.

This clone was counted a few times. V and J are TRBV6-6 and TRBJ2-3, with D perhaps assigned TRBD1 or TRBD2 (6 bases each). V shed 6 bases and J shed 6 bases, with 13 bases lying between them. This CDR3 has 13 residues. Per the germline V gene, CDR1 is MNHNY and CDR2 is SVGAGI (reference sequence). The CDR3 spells CASSPKGGDTQYF. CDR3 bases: TGTGCCAGCAGCCCCAAGGGGGGCGATACGCAGTATTTT.

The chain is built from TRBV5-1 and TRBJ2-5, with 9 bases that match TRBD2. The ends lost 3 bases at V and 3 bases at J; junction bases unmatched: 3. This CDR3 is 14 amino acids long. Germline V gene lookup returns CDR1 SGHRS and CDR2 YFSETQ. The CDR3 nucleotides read TGCGCCAGCAGCTCTCCTAGCGGGGAAGAGACCCAGTACTTC. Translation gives CASSSPSGEETQYF.

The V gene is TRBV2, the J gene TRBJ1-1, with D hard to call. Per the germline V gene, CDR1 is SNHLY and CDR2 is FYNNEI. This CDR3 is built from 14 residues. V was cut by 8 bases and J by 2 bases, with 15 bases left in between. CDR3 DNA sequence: TGTGCCAGCGCCCTGAGACCGCGAAACACTGAAGCTTTCTTT. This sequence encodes CASALRPRNTEAFF.

This CDR3 reads CSALSYEAFF. CDR3 in DNA: TGCAGTGCTCTATCGTATGAAGCTTTCTTT. The V gene is TRBV20-1, the J gene TRBJ1-1; D gene unclear. The CDR3 extends over 10 amino acids. V was clipped by 5 bases and J by 7 bases, with 8 bases between them. Germline V gene data show CDR1 as DFQATT and CDR2 as SNEGSKA (reference sequence).

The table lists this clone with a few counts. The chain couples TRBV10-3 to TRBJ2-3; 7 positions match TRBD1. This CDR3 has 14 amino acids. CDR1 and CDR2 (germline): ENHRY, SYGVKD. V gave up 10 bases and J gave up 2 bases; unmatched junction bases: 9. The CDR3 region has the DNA TGTGCCACGACCGAAGGGGGCCCCACAGATACGCAGTATTTT. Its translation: CATTEGGPTDTQYF.

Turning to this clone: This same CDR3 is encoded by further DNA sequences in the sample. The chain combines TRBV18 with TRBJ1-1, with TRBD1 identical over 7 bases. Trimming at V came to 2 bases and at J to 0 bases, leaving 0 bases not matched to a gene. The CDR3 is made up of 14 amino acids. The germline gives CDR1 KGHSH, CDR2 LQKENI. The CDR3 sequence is CASSPDRVNTEAFF. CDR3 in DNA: TGTGCCAGCTCACCAGACAGGGTGAACACTGAAGCTTTCTTT.

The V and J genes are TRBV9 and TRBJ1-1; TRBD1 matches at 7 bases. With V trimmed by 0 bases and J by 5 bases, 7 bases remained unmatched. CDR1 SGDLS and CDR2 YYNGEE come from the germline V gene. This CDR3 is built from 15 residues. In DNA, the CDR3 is TGTGCCAGCAGCGTAGAGGTGGGACAGAAAACTGAAGCTTTCTTT. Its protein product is CASSVEVGQKTEAFF.

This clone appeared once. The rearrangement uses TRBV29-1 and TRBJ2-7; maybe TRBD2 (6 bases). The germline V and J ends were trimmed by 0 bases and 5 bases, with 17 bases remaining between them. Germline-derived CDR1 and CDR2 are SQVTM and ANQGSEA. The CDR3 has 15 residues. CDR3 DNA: TGCAGCGTTGAAGATCCCAGACTAGAGCCCAACGAGCAGTACTTC. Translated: CSVEDPRLEPNEQYF.

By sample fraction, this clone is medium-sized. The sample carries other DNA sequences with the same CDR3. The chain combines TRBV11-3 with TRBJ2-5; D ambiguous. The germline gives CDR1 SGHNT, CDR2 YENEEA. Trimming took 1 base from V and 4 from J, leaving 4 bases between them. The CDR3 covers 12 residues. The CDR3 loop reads CASSLGSETQYF. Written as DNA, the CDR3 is TGTGCCAGCAGCTTAGGGTCAGAGACCCAGTACTTC.

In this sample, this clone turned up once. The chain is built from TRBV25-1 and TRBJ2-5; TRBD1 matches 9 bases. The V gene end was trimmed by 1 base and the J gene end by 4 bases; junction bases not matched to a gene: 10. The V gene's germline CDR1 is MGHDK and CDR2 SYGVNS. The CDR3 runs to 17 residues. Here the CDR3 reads CASSEFGGQGLRETQYF. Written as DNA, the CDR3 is TGTGCCAGCAGTGAATTCGGGGGACAGGGTCTTCGAGAGACCCAGTACTTC.

The CDR3: CASSGHLNTEAFF. The CDR3 coding sequence is TGCGCCAGCAGTGGACACCTAAACACTGAAGCTTTCTTT. V is TRBV10-2 and J is TRBJ1-1; D gene ambiguous. The germline CDR1 and CDR2 sequences are WSHSY and SAAADI. The CDR3 spans 13 residues. Trimming shortened V by 4 bases and J by 2 bases, and 8 bases separated the two germline ends.

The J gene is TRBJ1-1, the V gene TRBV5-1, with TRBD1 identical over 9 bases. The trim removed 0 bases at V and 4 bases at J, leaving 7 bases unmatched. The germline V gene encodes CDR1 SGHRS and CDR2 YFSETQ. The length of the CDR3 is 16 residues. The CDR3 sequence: CASSLGPGQGGTEAFF. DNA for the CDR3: TGCGCCAGCAGCTTGGGTCCGGGACAGGGTGGCACTGAAGCTTTCTTT.

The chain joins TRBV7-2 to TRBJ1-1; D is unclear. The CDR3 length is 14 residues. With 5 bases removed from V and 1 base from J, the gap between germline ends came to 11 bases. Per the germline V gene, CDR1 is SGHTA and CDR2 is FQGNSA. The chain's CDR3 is CASSVLWGNTEAFF. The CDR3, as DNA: TGTGCCAGCAGCGTATTATGGGGGAACACTGAAGCTTTCTTT.

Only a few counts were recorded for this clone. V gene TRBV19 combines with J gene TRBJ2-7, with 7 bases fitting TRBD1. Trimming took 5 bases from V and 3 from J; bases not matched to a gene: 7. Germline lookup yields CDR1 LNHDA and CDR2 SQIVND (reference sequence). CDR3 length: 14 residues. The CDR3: CASSLRTGRYEQYF. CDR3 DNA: TGTGCCAGTAGTCTACGGACAGGCCGCTACGAGCAGTACTTC.

This CDR3 is CASSPSGGEADTQYF. The CDR3 coding sequence is TGTGCCAGCAGTCCCAGCGGGGGGGAGGCAGATACGCAGTATTTT. The chain has TRBV6-5 and TRBJ2-3; TRBD2 aligns across 10 bases. CDR1 is MNHEY and CDR2 is SVGAGI in the germline V gene. The ends lost 5 bases at V and 4 bases at J; junction bases unmatched: 6. The CDR3 has 15 residues.

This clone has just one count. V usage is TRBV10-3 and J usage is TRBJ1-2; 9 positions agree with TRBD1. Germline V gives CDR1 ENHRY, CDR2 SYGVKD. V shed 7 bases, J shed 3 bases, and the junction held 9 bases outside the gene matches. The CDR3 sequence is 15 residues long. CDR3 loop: CAITGGDREHYGYTF. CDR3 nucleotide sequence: TGTGCCATCACAGGAGGGGACAGGGAACACTATGGCTACACCTTC.

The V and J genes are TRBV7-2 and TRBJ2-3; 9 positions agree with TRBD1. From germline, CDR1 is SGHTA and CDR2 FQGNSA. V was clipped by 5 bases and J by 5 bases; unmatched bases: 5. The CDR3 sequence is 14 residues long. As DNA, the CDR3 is TGTGCCAGCAGCGAATACAGGGGGCGAGATACGCAGTATTTT. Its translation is CASSEYRGRDTQYF.

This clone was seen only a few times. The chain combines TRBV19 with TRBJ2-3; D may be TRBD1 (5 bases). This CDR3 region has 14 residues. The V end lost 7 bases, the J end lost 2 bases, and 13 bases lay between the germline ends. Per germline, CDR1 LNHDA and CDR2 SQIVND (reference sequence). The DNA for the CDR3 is TGTGCCAGTACCAAGTCAGGGAACACAGATACGCAGTATTTT. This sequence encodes CASTKSGNTDTQYF.

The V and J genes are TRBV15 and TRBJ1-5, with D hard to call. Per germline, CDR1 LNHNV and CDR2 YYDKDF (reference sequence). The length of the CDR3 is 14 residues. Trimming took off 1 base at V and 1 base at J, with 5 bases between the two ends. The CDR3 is CATSRAGSNQPQHF. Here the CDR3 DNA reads TGTGCCACCAGCAGAGCCGGAAGCAATCAGCCCCAGCATTTT.

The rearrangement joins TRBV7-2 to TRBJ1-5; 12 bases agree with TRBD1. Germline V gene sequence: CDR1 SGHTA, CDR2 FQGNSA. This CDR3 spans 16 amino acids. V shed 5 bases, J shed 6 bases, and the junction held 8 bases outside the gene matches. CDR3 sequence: CASSRTGTGGFQPQHF. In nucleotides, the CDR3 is TGTGCCAGCAGCCGAACCGGGACAGGGGGCTTTCAGCCCCAGCATTTT.

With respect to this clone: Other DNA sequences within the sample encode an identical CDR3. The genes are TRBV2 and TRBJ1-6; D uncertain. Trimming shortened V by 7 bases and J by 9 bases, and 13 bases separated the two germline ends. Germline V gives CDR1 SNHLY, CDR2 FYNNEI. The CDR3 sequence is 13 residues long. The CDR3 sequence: CASKVDQISPLHF. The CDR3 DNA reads TGTGCCAGCAAAGTCGATCAAATTTCACCCCTCCACTTT.

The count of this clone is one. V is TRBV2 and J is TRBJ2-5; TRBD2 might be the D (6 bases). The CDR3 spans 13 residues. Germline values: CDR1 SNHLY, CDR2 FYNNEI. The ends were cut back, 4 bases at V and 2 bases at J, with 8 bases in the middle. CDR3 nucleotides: TGTGCCAGCAGTGGGGGGACTCAAGAGACCCAGTACTTC. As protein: CASSGGTQETQYF.

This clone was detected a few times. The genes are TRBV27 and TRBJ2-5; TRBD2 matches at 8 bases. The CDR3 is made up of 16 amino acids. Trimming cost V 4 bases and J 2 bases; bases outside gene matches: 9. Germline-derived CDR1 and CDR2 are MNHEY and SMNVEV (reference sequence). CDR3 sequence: CASSSRGGGSQETQYF. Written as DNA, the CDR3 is TGTGCCAGCAGTTCCCGGGGCGGGGGGAGTCAAGAGACCCAGTACTTC.